Following are 9 T cell receptor beta chains from one sample sequenced in a study of shared clonotypes between healthy human individuals. Profiling relied on immunoSEQ multiplex PCR, and the TCRdb table lists in-frame clones only, not all of them. The table lists about a million clones, 76% of them singletons. Sample: memory CD4+ T cells sorted from blood. Subset given: CD45RA-negative fraction. The origin of the receptors is a man younger than 30 in good health.

The chain employs TRBV19 and TRBJ2-4; 9 positions agree with TRBD1. V was clipped by 5 bases and J by 6 bases; unmatched bases: 5. In germline, CDR1 is LNHDA, CDR2 SQIVND (reference sequence). CDR3 length: 14 amino acids. The CDR3 DNA reads TGTGCCAGTAGTGTACAGGGGGCGTTAAACATTCAGTACTTC. Its translation is CASSVQGALNIQYF.

This clone was counted between two and nine times. The chain combines TRBV4-1 with TRBJ2-5, with D possibly matching TRBD1 (6 bases). V lost 1 base and J lost 4, with 13 bases in between. There are 15 residues in the CDR3. CDR1 is MGHRA and CDR2 is YSYEKL in the germline V gene. CDR3 protein: CASSQVDRVRETQYF. DNA of the CDR3: TGCGCCAGCAGCCAAGTGGACAGAGTAAGAGAGACCCAGTACTTC.

The chain combines TRBV20-1 with TRBJ1-1, with unresolved D. Between the trimmed V and J ends, which lost 3 bases and 8 bases, there was a span of 10 bases. This CDR3 is 11 amino acids long. Per the germline V gene, CDR1 is DFQATT and CDR2 is SNEGSKA (reference sequence). The CDR3: CSARTQTEAFF. The CDR3 DNA follows: TGCAGTGCTAGGACCCAAACCGAAGCTTTCTTT.

This chain links TRBV5-1 with TRBJ1-4; D is uncertain. Trimming took 0 bases from V and 1 from J, leaving 4 bases between them. CDR3 size: 14 residues. Germline assignment: CDR1 SGHRS and CDR2 YFSETQ. Here the CDR3 reads CASSLGKTNEKLFF. CDR3 bases: TGCGCCAGCAGCTTGGGGAAAACTAATGAAAAACTGTTTTTT.

The CDR3 DNA reads as TGTGCCAGTAGTAGCCGTCAATCGGACAGGGGAAAATATGGCTACACCTTC. It is translated as CASSSRQSDRGKYGYTF. The chain employs TRBV19 and TRBJ1-2; 9 bases map to TRBD1. Germline V gene sequence: CDR1 LNHDA, CDR2 SQIVND (reference sequence). CDR3 length equals 17 residues. With 4 bases clipped from V and 5 bases from J, the junction kept 14 bases outside the gene matches. Full variable domain (missing parts from reference TRBV19 and TRBJ1-2): DGGITQSPKYLFRKEGQNVTLSCEQNLNHDAMYWYRQDPGQGLRLIYYSQIVNDFQKGDIAEGYSVSREKKESFPLTVTSAQKNPTAFYLCASSSRQSDRGKYGYTFGSGTRLTVV.

This chain joins TRBV15 and TRBJ2-1; 9 nucleotides match TRBD2. CDR3 size: 14 residues. Trimming cost V 6 bases and J 6 bases; bases outside gene matches: 6. The germline V gene has CDR1 LNHNV and CDR2 YYDKDF (reference sequence). The CDR3 DNA follows: TGTGCCACCAGAGGGCGGGGGGGTTTCAATGAGCAGTTCTTC. Residues: CATRGRGGFNEQFF.

The chain has TRBV7-9 and TRBJ1-1; maybe TRBD1 (5 bases). Germline V CDR1 and CDR2: SEHNR, FQNEAQ (reference sequence). This CDR3 comprises 14 residues. V lost 1 base and J 5 bases, leaving 11 bases between the germline ends. The CDR3 region is CASSLGGEDTEAFF. CDR3 DNA: TGTGCCAGCAGCTTAGGGGGGGAGGATACTGAAGCTTTCTTT.

The V call is TRBV5-1, the J call TRBJ1-2; TRBD1 matches 8 bases. CDR3 size: 14 residues. Germline V gene sequence: CDR1 SGHRS, CDR2 YFSETQ. Germline trimming cut 2 bases from V and 7 bases from J; bases unmatched to any gene: 7. The CDR3, as DNA: TGCGCCAGCAGCTTTAACCAGGGGGCTGGTGGCTACACCTTC. Its translation: CASSFNQGAGGYTF.

This chain links TRBV14 with TRBJ2-7; 12 bases map to TRBD2. The CDR3 extends over 18 amino acids. The germline CDR1 and CDR2 sequences are SGHDN and FVKESK. Trimming removed 3 bases from V and 4 bases from J; junction bases left unmatched: 13. The CDR3 loop reads CASSQEAQTSGRSYEQYF. CDR3 coding DNA: TGTGCCAGCAGCCAGGAGGCCCAGACTAGCGGGAGATCTTACGAGCAGTACTTC.